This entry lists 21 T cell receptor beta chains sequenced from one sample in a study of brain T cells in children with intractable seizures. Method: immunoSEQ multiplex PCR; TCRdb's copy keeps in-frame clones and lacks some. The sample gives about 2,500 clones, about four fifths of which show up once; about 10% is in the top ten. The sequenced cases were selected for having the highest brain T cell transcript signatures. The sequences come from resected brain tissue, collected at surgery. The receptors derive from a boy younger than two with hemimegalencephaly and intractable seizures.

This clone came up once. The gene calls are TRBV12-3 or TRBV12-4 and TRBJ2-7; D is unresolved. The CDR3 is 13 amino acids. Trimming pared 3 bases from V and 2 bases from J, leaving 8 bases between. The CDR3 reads CASSFPMTYEQYF. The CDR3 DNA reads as TGTGCCAGCAGTTTCCCCATGACCTACGAGCAGTACTTC.

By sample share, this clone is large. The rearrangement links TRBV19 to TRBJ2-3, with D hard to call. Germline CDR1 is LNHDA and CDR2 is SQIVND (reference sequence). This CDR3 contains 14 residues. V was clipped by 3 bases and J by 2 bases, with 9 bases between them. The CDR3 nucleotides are TGTGCCAGTAGTATCCCGGGTACCACAGATACGCAGTATTTT. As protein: CASSIPGTTDTQYF.

The CDR3 protein is CASSDSDRGSGELFF. The CDR3 DNA is TGTGCCAGCAGTGACTCCGACAGGGGCTCCGGGGAGCTGTTTTTT. The chain is built from TRBV6-4 and TRBJ2-2; 8 positions match TRBD1. The CDR3 has 15 amino acids. J was trimmed by 6 bases and V by 0 bases; bases with no gene match: 3. Germline loops: CDR1 MRHNA, CDR2 SNTAGT.

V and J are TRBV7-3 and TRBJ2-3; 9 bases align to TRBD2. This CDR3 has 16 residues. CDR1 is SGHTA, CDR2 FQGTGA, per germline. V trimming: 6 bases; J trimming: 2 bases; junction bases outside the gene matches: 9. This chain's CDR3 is CASSPGTSRDTDTQYF. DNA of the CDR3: TGTGCCAGCAGTCCCGGGACTAGCAGAGACACAGATACGCAGTATTTT.

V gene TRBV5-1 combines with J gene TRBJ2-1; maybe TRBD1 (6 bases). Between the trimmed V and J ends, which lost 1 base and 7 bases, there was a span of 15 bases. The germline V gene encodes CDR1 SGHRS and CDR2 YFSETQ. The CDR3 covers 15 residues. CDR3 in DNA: TGCGCCAGCAGCTTGACAGTGCAGACAGGAAATGAGCAGTTCTTC. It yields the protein CASSLTVQTGNEQFF.

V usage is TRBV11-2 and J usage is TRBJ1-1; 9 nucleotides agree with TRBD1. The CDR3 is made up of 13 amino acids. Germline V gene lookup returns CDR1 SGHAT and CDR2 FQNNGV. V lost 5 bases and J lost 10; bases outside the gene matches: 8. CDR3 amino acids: CASSPDRGAGAFF. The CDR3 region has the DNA TGTGCCAGCAGCCCCGACAGGGGGGCCGGAGCTTTCTTT.

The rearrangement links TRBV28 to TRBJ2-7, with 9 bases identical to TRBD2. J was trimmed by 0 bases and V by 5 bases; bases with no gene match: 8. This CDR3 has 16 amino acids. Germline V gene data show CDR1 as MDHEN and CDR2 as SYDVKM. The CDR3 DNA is TGTGCCAGCAGTCTACCAAGACTAGCGGACTCCTACGAGCAGTACTTC. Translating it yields CASSLPRLADSYEQYF. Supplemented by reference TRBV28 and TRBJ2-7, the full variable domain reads DVKVTQSSRYLVKRTGEKVFLECVQDMDHENMFWYRQDPGLGLRLIYFSYDVKMKEKGDIPEGYSVSREKKERFSLILESASTNQTSMYLCASSLPRLADSYEQYFGPGTRLTVT.

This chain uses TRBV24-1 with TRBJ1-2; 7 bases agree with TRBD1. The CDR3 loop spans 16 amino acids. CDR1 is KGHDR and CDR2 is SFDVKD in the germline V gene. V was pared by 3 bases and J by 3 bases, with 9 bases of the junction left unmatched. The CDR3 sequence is CATSDRQQGGDYGYTF. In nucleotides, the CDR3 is TGTGCCACCAGTGATCGCCAGCAGGGGGGCGACTATGGCTACACCTTC.

The CDR3 loop is CSASGRDRGRSPLHF. For the CDR3, the DNA is TGCAGTGCTAGTGGACGAGACAGGGGGCGTTCACCCCTCCACTTT. V and J are TRBV20-1 and TRBJ1-6; 10 bases map to TRBD1. Trimming cost V 3 bases and J 9 bases; bases outside gene matches: 8. This CDR3 spans 15 amino acids. Germline values: CDR1 DFQATT, CDR2 SNEGSKA (reference sequence).

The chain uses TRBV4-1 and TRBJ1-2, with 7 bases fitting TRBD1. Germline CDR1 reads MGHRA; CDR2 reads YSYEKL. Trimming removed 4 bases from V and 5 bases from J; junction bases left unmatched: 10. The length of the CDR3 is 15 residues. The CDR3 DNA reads TGCGCCAGCAGCCTGGGGACAGCTACCGGGTATGGCTACACCTTC. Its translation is CASSLGTATGYGYTF.

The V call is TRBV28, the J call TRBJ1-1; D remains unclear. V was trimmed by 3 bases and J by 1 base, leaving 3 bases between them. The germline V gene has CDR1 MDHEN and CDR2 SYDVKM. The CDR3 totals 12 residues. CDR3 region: CASSFRNTEAFF. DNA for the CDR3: TGTGCCAGCAGTTTCAGGAACACTGAAGCTTTCTTT.

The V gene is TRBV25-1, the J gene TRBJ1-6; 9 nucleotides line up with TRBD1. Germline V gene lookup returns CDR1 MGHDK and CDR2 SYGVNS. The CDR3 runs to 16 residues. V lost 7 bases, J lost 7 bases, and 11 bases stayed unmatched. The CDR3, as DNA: TGTGCCAGCAAGTCGGGACAGGGAGGATTCAATTCACCCCTCCACTTT. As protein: CASKSGQGGFNSPLHF.

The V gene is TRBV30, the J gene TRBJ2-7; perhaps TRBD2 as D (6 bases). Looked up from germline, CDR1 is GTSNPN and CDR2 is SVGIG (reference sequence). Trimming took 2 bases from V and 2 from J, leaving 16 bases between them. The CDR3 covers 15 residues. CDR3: CAWSKKQAGAYEQYF. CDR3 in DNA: TGTGCCTGGAGTAAAAAGCAAGCGGGCGCCTACGAGCAGTACTTC.

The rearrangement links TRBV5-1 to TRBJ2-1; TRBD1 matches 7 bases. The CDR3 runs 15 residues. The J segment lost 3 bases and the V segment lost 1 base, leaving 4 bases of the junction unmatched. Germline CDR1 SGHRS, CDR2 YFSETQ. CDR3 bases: TGCGCCAGCAGCTTGAGGGACAGTTTCTACAATGAGCAGTTCTTC. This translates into CASSLRDSFYNEQFF.

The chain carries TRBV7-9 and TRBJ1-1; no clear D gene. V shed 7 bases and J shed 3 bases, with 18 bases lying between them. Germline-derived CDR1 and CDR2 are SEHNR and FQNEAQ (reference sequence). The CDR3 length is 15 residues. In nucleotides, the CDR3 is TGTGCCAGCAACCTACCGCGCCGGTTCGACACTGAAGCTTTCTTT. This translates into CASNLPRRFDTEAFF.

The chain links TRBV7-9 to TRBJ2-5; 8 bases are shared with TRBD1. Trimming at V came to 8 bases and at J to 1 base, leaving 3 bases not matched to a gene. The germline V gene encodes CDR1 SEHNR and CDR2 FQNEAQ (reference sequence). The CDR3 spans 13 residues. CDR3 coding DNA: TGTGCCAGCGGGACAGGACTCCAAGAGACCCAGTACTTC. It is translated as CASGTGLQETQYF.

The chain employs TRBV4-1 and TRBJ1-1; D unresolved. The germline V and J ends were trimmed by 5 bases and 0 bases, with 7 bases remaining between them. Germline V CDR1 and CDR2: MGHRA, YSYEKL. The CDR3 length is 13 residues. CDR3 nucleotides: TGCGCCAGCAGCGACCGTATGAACACTGAAGCTTTCTTT. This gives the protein CASSDRMNTEAFF.

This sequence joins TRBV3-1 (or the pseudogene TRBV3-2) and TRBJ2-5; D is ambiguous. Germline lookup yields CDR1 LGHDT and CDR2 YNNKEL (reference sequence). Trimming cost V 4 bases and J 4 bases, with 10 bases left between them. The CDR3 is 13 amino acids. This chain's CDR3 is CASSPSWVETQYF. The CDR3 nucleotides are TGTGCCAGCAGCCCTTCCTGGGTAGAGACCCAGTACTTC.

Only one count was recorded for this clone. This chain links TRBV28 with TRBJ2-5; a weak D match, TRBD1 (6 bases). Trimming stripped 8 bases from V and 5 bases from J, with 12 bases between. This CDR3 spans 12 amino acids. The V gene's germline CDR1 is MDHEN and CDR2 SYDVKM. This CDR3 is CASQGLSETQYF. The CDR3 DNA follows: TGTGCCAGCCAGGGGTTGAGTGAGACCCAGTACTTC.

The CDR3 region has the DNA TGTGCCAGTGCCCTGACAGGGTTGGATCAGCCCCAGCATTTT. Residues: CASALTGLDQPQHF. The chain uses TRBV19 and TRBJ1-5; 7 bases are shared with TRBD1. The CDR3 runs 14 residues. Germline loops: CDR1 LNHDA, CDR2 SQIVND (reference sequence). J lost 5 bases, V lost 8 bases, and 9 bases had no gene match.

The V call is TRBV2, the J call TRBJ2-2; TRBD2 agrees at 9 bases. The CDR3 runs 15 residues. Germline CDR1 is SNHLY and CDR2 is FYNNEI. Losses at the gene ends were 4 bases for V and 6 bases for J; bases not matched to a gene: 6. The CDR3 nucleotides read TGTGCCAGCAGTGGGATAGCGGGAGTGGCCGGGGAGCTGTTTTTT. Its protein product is CASSGIAGVAGELFF.